This T cell receptor (beta chain) was obtained from a study of CD8+ T cells in alopecia areata. This clone was seen a handful of times. What it binds is unknown. Extraction of RNA preceded its reverse transcription into cDNA, which served as the sequencing template. Libraries were prepared by immunoSEQ multiplex PCR; TCRdb keeps only in-frame clonotypes and omits some of them. Counted here are roughly 150,000 clones, 55% occurring once; the ten biggest clones make up around 4.8%. Overall study results and limits: Scalp lesions, especially in alopecia totalis/universalis, had higher clonality than normal scalp.

The germline gives CDR1 SGHDN, CDR2 FVKESK. Trimming took 1 base from V and 0 from J, leaving 4 bases between them. This CDR3 has 15 residues. PBMCs were stained for CD3, CD4 and CD8, and CD4+ and CD8+ T cells were sorted. This TCR came from a human donor in good health. The rearrangement links TRBV14 to TRBJ2-6; D is unresolved. The sequenced material came from CD4+ T cells sorted from blood. CDR3 amino acids: CASSQGISGANVLTF. The CDR3, as DNA: TGTGCCAGCAGCCAAGGCATCTCTGGGGCCAACGTCCTGACTTTC.